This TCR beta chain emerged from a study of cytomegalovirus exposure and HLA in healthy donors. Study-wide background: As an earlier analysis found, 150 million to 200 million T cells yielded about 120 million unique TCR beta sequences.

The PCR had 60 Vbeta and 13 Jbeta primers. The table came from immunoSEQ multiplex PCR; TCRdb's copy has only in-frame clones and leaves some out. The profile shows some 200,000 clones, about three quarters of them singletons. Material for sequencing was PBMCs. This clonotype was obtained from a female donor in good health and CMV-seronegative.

The CDR3 DNA follows: TGTGCCAGCAGTGTGGGACAGCCGAACACCGGGGAGCTGTTTTTT. It encodes CASSVGQPNTGELFF. The chain carries TRBV6-1 and TRBJ2-2; 7 bases map to TRBD1. Germline V gene sequence: CDR1 MNHNS, CDR2 SASEGT. The V segment lost 4 bases and the J segment 0 bases; nucleotides outside the gene matches: 2. The length of the CDR3 is 15 residues.